These 8 T cell receptor beta chains were all obtained from the same sample, sequenced in a study of blood T cell repertoires in COVID-19. The assay was immunoSEQ multiplex PCR, and TCRdb's table has in-frame clones only and misses some. The sample includes some 50,000 clones, about 86% of them seen just once. Sequencing was done on a sample of peripheral blood. These receptor sequences come from a man aged 50 or older with acute or convalescent COVID-19.

The chain has TRBV7-2 and TRBJ2-7, with D perhaps matching TRBD1 (6 bases). The germline V and J ends were trimmed by 4 bases and 4 bases, with 20 bases remaining between them. CDR1 and CDR2 (germline): SGHTA, FQGNSA. This CDR3 has 16 residues. The CDR3 bases are TGTGCCAGCAGCTGGGCCAATACAGGGTTGGGATACGAGCAGTACTTC. Its translation: CASSWANTGLGYEQYF.

The rearrangement uses TRBV6-5 and TRBJ1-1; the D is unclear. This CDR3 has 14 residues. The V gene lost 0 bases and the J gene lost 1 base, with 6 bases spanning the gap. Per the germline V gene, CDR1 is MNHEY and CDR2 is SVGAGI. The CDR3 loop reads CASSYSPGNTEAFF. The CDR3 bases are TGTGCCAGCAGTTACTCCCCAGGGAACACTGAAGCTTTCTTT.

The V gene is TRBV29-1, the J gene TRBJ1-3; weak D call: TRBD1 (6 bases). Trimming took 4 bases from V and 0 from J, leaving 13 bases between them. The CDR3 covers 15 residues. CDR1 SQVTM and CDR2 ANQGSEA come from the germline V gene. The CDR3 bases are TGCAGCGTTGGGGGGACACCGAGCTCTGGAAACACCATATATTTT. This encodes CSVGGTPSSGNTIYF. The full variable domain, with the rest looked up from reference TRBV29-1 and TRBJ1-3, is SAVISQKPSRDICQRGTSLTIQCQVDSQVTMMFWYRQQPGQSLTLIATANQGSEATYESGFVIDKFPISRPNLTFSTLTVSNMSPEDSSIYLCSVGGTPSSGNTIYFGEGSWLTVV.

This chain joins TRBV15 and TRBJ1-2, with 8 bases matching TRBD1. The CDR3 is 13 residues long. J gave up 3 bases and V 7 bases, and 4 bases lay outside the gene matches. Germline V gene lookup returns CDR1 LNHNV and CDR2 YYDKDF (reference sequence). The DNA for the CDR3 is TGTGCCACCACCCCGGGACAGGACTATGGCTACACCTTC. Amino acid sequence: CATTPGQDYGYTF.

This clone qualifies as medium-sized. The chain is built from TRBV7-6 and TRBJ2-1; TRBD2 aligns across 7 bases. The trim removed 3 bases at V and 2 bases at J, leaving 1 base unmatched. Looked up from germline, CDR1 is SGHVS and CDR2 is FNYEAQ. The CDR3 loop spans 14 amino acids. CDR3 sequence reads: CASSLSGTYNEQFF. For the CDR3, the DNA is TGTGCCAGCAGCTTGAGCGGGACCTACAATGAGCAGTTCTTC.

V usage is TRBV2 and J usage is TRBJ2-1; TRBD2 matches 9 bases. Trimming cost V 8 bases and J 2 bases; bases outside gene matches: 4. CDR1 is SNHLY and CDR2 is FYNNEI in the germline V gene. This CDR3 contains 14 residues. The CDR3 coding sequence is TGTGCCAGCTGCCAGCGGGAGGCCTACAATGAGCAGTTCTTC. Protein: CASCQREAYNEQFF.

CDR3 protein: CASSYAGRRAETQYF. The CDR3 DNA sequence: TGTGCCAGCAGTTATGCAGGGAGGAGAGCGGAGACCCAGTACTTC. The chain employs TRBV6-5 and TRBJ2-5; D might be TRBD2 (6 bases). This CDR3 contains 15 residues. V dropped 3 bases and J dropped 5 bases, with 16 bases sitting between them. Germline V CDR1 and CDR2: MNHEY, SVGAGI.

In this sample, this clone turned up a few times. V usage is TRBV19 and J usage is TRBJ2-7; TRBD2 agrees at 11 bases. Germline values: CDR1 LNHDA, CDR2 SQIVND (reference sequence). V was clipped by 5 bases and J by 1 base; unmatched bases: 4. The CDR3 is 15 amino acids. Here the CDR3 reads CASSGGTSGSYEQYF. The CDR3 DNA reads as TGTGCCAGTAGTGGAGGGACTAGCGGTTCCTACGAGCAGTACTTC.